The rows below give T cell receptor beta chains drawn from one sample of a study of PD-1 blockade in classical Hodgkin lymphoma. Produced via immunoSEQ multiplex PCR; TCRdb's table is partial and in-frame only. The top ten clones hold almost 25% of a sample with more than 12,000 clones, about 83% of them seen once. The sequencing here drew on peripheral blood mononuclear cells (PBMCs), taken before the second cycle of nivolumab. The origin of the receptors is a human donor with classical Hodgkin lymphoma. The CDR3 runs from the conserved cysteine through the conserved F or W. The D gene is left open where the match is weak. Clone size is not always given. Where it is, it says once, few, many or a class for expanded clones.

d_call	v_call	cdr3_length	j_call	clone_size	cdr3_aa	cdr3_nt
NA	TRBV28	14	TRBJ2-1	NA	CASSPPTGYNEQFF	TGTGCCAGCAGCCCCCCGACAGGTTACAATGAGCAGTTCTTC
NA	TRBV5-8	14	TRBJ1-2	NA	CASSLGTPSPGYTF	TGTGCCAGCAGCTTGGGGACACCCAGTCCAGGCTACACCTTC
TRBD1	TRBV7-9	15	TRBJ1-6	NA	CASSSQGGQLSPLHF	TGTGCCAGCAGCTCCCAGGGGGGGCAGCTTTCACCCCTCCACTTT
NA	TRBV10-2	14	TRBJ2-4	NA	CASSEWQGKNIQYF	TGCGCCAGCAGTGAGTGGCAGGGAAAAAACATTCAGTACTTC
TRBD2	TRBV7-9	17	TRBJ2-2	NA	CASSLTVAGVYTGELFF	TGTGCCAGCAGCTTAACGGTAGCGGGGGTGTACACCGGGGAGCTGTTTTTT
NA	TRBV5-8	13	TRBJ1-2	NA	CASSLQGPYGYTF	TGTGCCAGCAGCTTGCAGGGGCCGTATGGCTACACCTTC
NA	TRBV5-1	15	TRBJ1-4	NA	CASSLDRAANEKLFF	TGCGCCAGCAGCTTGGACAGGGCAGCTAATGAAAAACTGTTTTTT
TRBD1	TRBV19	14	TRBJ1-2	NA	CASSIGTGYYGYTF	TGTGCCAGTAGTATAGGGACAGGATACTATGGCTACACCTTC
NA	TRBV19	13	TRBJ2-7	medium-sized	CASSMATSSSKYF	TGTGCCAGTAGTATGGCCACCAGTTCCTCTAAGTACTTC
NA	TRBV6-4	14	TRBJ2-7	once	CASSDENKFYEQYF	TGTGCCAGCAGTGACGAAAATAAATTCTACGAGCAGTACTTC
NA	TRBV6-5	13	TRBJ1-5	NA	CASSYGWGQPQHF	TGTGCCAGCAGTTACGGGTGGGGTCAGCCCCAGCATTTT
NA	TRBV6-5	15	TRBJ1-4	NA	CASSYGASLNEKLFF	TGTGCCAGCAGTTATGGGGCCTCACTTAATGAAAAACTGTTTTTT
TRBD2	TRBV18	16	TRBJ2-2	NA	CASSRLAGVNTGELFF	TGTGCCAGCTCGCGACTAGCGGGGGTGAACACCGGGGAGCTGTTTTTT
TRBD1	TRBV7-9	17	TRBJ1-6	NA	CASSPRDSLNNNSPLHF	TGTGCCAGCAGCCCTCGGGACAGTTTAAATAATAATTCACCCCTCCACTTT
TRBD1	TRBV2	17	TRBJ1-6	NA	CASKLRRGQGNNSPLHF	TGTGCCAGCAAATTGCGTCGGGGACAGGGGAATAATTCACCCCTCCACTTT
TRBD1	TRBV5-4	16	TRBJ1-2	NA	CASSLVPGGADGGYTF	TGTGCCAGCAGCTTGGTTCCAGGGGGCGCAGATGGTGGCTACACCTTC
TRBD1	TRBV9	14	TRBJ2-4	NA	CASNPTGGPDIQYF	TGTGCCAGCAACCCTACAGGGGGCCCCGACATTCAGTACTTC
TRBD1	TRBV29-1	13	TRBJ1-2	NA	CSARTGVNYGYTF	TGCAGCGCCAGGACAGGGGTGAACTATGGCTACACCTTC
NA	TRBV9	15	TRBJ2-2	NA	CASSATQGLPGELFF	TGTGCCAGCAGCGCCACTCAGGGATTGCCCGGGGAGCTGTTTTTT
TRBD1	TRBV29-1	15	TRBJ1-1	NA	CSVQQTGVEGTEAFF	TGCAGCGTTCAACAGACAGGGGTCGAGGGGACTGAAGCTTTCTTT
NA	TRBV11-2	17	TRBJ1-6	once	CASSLPRVGVYNSPLHF	TGTGCCAGCAGCTTACCCAGGGTTGGAGTGTATAATTCACCCCTCCACTTT
NA	TRBV4-2	15	TRBJ2-7	NA	CASSQDRQGIYEQYF	TGTGCCAGCAGCCAAGATAGGCAGGGAATCTACGAGCAGTACTTC
NA	TRBV7-9	16	TRBJ2-5	NA	CASSLAGRGRSGTQYF	TGTGCCAGCAGCTTAGCTGGCAGGGGGAGGAGTGGGACCCAGTACTTC
NA	TRBV10-2	16	TRBJ2-3	few	CASSPGTQPSSDTQYF	TGCGCCAGCAGCCCCGGGACCCAGCCTTCCTCAGATACGCAGTATTTT
TRBD1	TRBV7-2	15	TRBJ1-2	NA	CASSLRDRPNYGYTF	TGTGCCAGCAGCCTTCGGGACAGACCTAACTATGGCTACACCTTC
NA	TRBV5-5	15	TRBJ1-6	NA	CASSGLGSYNSPLHF	TGTGCCAGCAGCGGCCTGGGATCCTATAATTCACCCCTCCACTTT
TRBD2	TRBV5-1	16	TRBJ2-7	NA	CASSPTPRDYSYEQYF	TGCGCCAGCAGCCCGACCCCCCGGGACTACTCCTACGAGCAGTACTTC
NA	TRBV7-2	14	TRBJ2-5	NA	CASSVTTGMETQYF	TGTGCCAGCAGCGTCACAACAGGGATGGAGACCCAGTACTTC
NA	TRBV5-6	15	TRBJ2-1	NA	CASSLGLHSYNEQFF	TGTGCCAGCAGCTTAGGACTTCACTCCTACAATGAGCAGTTCTTC
TRBD2	TRBV9	15	TRBJ2-5	NA	CASSRTSGGAETQYF	TGTGCCAGCAGCCGGACTAGCGGGGGGGCAGAGACCCAGTACTTC
NA	TRBV10-2	15	TRBJ1-6	NA	CASSESNGNNSPLHF	TGCGCCAGCAGTGAGTCGAACGGAAATAATTCACCCCTCCACTTT
NA	TRBV19	16	TRBJ2-3	NA	CASSIGGGRGTDTQYF	TGTGCCAGTAGTATAGGGGGCGGCAGGGGCACAGATACGCAGTATTTT
NA	TRBV6-5	15	TRBJ1-3	NA	CASSYGRASGNTIYF	TGTGCCAGCAGTTATGGCAGAGCCTCTGGAAACACCATATATTTT
NA	TRBV5-1	14	TRBJ2-5	once	CASSPGGAQETQYF	TGCGCCAGCAGCCCGGGCGGGGCCCAAGAGACCCAGTACTTC
NA	TRBV19	12	TRBJ1-5	NA	CASSIRDQPQHF	TGTGCCAGTAGTATTCGAGATCAGCCCCAGCATTTT
NA	TRBV28	12	TRBJ1-2	few	CASSLSGLGYTF	TGTGCCAGCAGTTTATCCGGGCTTGGCTACACCTTC
NA	TRBV6-6	14	TRBJ1-6	NA	CASSYGGNNSPLHF	TGTGCCAGCAGTTACGGGGGTAATAATTCACCCCTCCACTTT
NA	TRBV19	14	TRBJ2-7	NA	CASSMRQKSYEQYF	TGTGCCAGTAGTATGCGCCAGAAGTCCTACGAGCAGTACTTC
NA	TRBV6-5	14	TRBJ1-6	NA	CASSRVPQQSPLHF	TGTGCCAGCAGTCGAGTTCCACAGCAGTCACCCCTCCACTTT
NA	TRBV6-1	15	TRBJ1-5	NA	CASSEARDGLRPQHF	TGTGCCAGCAGTGAAGCGCGGGACGGCCTACGGCCCCAGCATTTT
TRBD2	TRBV9	16	TRBJ2-3	few	CASSLQLAGGSDTQYF	TGTGCCAGCAGCCTCCAACTAGCGGGGGGGTCAGATACGCAGTATTTT
TRBD2	TRBV27	14	TRBJ2-7	NA	CASSLGTSGREQYF	TGTGCCAGCAGTTTAGGGACTAGCGGCCGCGAGCAGTACTTC
TRBD1	TRBV5-4	16	TRBJ2-5	NA	CASSGFTGAFQETQYF	TGTGCCAGCAGCGGGTTTACAGGGGCCTTCCAAGAGACCCAGTACTTC
NA	TRBV7-9	11	TRBJ2-4	NA	CASSLLGPLDF	TGTGCCAGCAGCTTATTAGGCCCTTTAGACTTC
NA	TRBV5-4	13	TRBJ1-2	NA	CASKRWARDGYTF	TGTGCCAGCAAACGATGGGCGCGGGATGGCTACACCTTC
NA	TRBV28	15	TRBJ1-4	NA	CASSLFGAGNEKLFF	TGTGCCAGCAGTTTATTCGGGGCAGGAAATGAAAAACTGTTTTTT
TRBD1	TRBV7-9	16	TRBJ2-5	NA	CASSSPKGTAKETQYF	TGTGCCAGCAGCTCACCCAAGGGGACAGCAAAAGAGACCCAGTACTTC